This T cell receptor (beta chain) was obtained from a study of control samples from healthy donors and cancer patients. The protocol was immunoSEQ multiplex PCR, while the TCRdb copy is restricted to in-frame clones and leaves out a portion. The sample has 100,000 to 150,000 clones, 85% to 90% seen once; the top ten hold 6% to 9.5%. Trimming shortened V by 4 bases and J by 5 bases, and 10 bases separated the two germline ends. The CDR3 covers 13 residues. Per the germline V gene, CDR1 is SGHRS and CDR2 is YFSETQ. This chain uses TRBV5-1 with TRBJ2-1; TRBD2 is a possible D gene (6 bases). Material: PBMCs. The TCR originated in a man over 45 with head and neck cancer. CDR3 bases: TGCGCCAGCAGCGTGGACTATCACAATGAGCAGTTCTTC. Protein product: CASSVDYHNEQFF.